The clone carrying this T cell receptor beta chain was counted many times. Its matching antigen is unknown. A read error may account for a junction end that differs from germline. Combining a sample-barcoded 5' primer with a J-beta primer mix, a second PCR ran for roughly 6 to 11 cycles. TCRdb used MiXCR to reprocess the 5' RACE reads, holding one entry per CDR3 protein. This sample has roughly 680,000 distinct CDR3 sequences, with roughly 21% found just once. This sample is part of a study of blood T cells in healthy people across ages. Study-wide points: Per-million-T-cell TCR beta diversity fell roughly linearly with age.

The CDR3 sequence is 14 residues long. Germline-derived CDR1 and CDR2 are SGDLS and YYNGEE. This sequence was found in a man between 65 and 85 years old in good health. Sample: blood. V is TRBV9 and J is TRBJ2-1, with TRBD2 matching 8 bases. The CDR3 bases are TGCGCCAGCAGCACTAGCGGTTCCTACAATGAGCAGTTCTTC. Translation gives CASSTSGSYNEQFF.